Sequencing of this T cell receptor beta chain was carried out in a study of shared clonotypes between healthy human individuals. CDR3 length: 14 residues. The V gene's germline CDR1 is LNHDA and CDR2 SQIVND (reference sequence). The V gene lost 1 base and the J gene lost 1 base, with 5 bases spanning the gap. CD45RO negativity and positive selection for CCR7 defined naive CD8 cells, a population that excluded terminally differentiated effector memory CD45RA+ cells. Some clones are missing from TCRdb's copy, which holds only in-frame ones; the method was immunoSEQ multiplex PCR. The table lists some 1,900,000 clones, around 96% of them singletons, with 0.9% to 1.5% in the top ten.

The receptor's source is a young man in good health. This chain uses TRBV19 with TRBJ1-5; D is undetermined. Sequencing used naive CD8+ T cells sorted from blood. CDR3 region: CASSIGVSNQPQHF. CDR3 sequence (DNA): TGTGCCAGTAGTATAGGAGTAAGCAATCAGCCCCAGCATTTT.